This paragraph covers one TCR beta chain sequence. As yet, its antigen is unknown. The sample belongs to a study of T cells in Graves' hyperthyroidism and ophthalmopathy. Study-wide results and limits: Most clonotypes that expanded in the thyroid above 0.001 also showed up in blood.

Each diagnosis drew on symptoms, thyroxine, TRAb, thyroid ultrasound and orbital computed tomography findings. From germline, CDR1 is KGHSH and CDR2 LQKENI. The CDR3 consists of 13 residues. V lost 1 base to trimming and J lost 15 bases; unmatched junction nucleotides: 6. Authors of the study amplified TCR beta CDR3 regions from RNA transcripts. The HTBI set primed first-round TCR CDR3 RT-PCR. TCRdb reanalysed the multiplex PCR reads using MiXCR and keeps one entry per CDR3 protein. The table includes 450,000 to 650,000 distinct CDR3 sequences, more than 13% detected once. Sequenced sample: blood. The clonotype comes from a woman between 18 and 29 years old with Graves' ophthalmopathy. This sequence joins TRBV18 and TRBJ2-1; 10 nucleotides match TRBD2. CDR3 DNA sequence: TGTGCCAGCTCACCACTGACAGCGGGAGGGGGGTTCTTC. The encoded protein is CASSPLTAGGGFF.